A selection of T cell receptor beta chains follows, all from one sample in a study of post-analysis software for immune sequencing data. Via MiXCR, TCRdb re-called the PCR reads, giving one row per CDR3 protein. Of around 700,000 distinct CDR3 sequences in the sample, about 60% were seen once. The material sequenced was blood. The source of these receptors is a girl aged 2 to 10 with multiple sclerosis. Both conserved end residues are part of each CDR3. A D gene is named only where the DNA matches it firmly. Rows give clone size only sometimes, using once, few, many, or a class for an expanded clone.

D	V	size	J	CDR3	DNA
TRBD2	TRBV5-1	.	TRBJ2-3	CASRTSGSLEDTQYF	TGCGCCAGCAGGACTAGCGGGAGTTTGGAAGATACGCAGTATTTT
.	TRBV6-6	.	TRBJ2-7	CASRYTNSGEQYF	TGTGCCAGCAGGTACACTAATAGCGGCGAGCAGTACTTC
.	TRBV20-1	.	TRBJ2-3	CSASSHNTDTQYF	TGCAGTGCTAGTTCCCATAACACAGATACGCAGTATTTT
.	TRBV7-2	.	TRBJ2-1	CASSLPGNNEQFF	TGTGCCAGCAGCTTACCAGGTAACAATGAGCAGTTCTTC
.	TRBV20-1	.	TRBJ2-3	CSAVRGRPTDTQYF	TGCAGTGCCGTAAGGGGCAGACCCACAGATACGCAGTATTTT
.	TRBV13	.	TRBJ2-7	CASSLTIEQGNEQYF	TGTGCCAGCAGCTTAACTATAGAACAGGGTAACGAGCAGTACTTC
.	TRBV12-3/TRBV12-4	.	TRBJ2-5	CASSFDRARELYF	TGTGCCAGCAGTTTCGATCGAGCGAGGGAGCTGTACTTC
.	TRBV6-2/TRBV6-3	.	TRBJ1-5	CANSYSLRGINQPQHF	TGTGCCAACAGTTACAGCTTGAGAGGCATCAATCAGCCCCAGCATTTT
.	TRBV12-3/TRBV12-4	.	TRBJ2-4	CASSPTETKPEQYF	TGTGCCAGCAGTCCGACGGAAACCAAACCTGAGCAGTACTTC
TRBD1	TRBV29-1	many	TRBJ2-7	CSVRDRDYEQYF	TGCAGCGTCCGGGACAGGGACTACGAGCAGTACTTC
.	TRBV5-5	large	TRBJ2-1	CASSLGGSRPRLNNEQFF	TGTGCCAGCAGCTTGGGGGGTTCCAGGCCTCGGCTTAACAATGAGCAGTTCTTC
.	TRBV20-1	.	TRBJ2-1	CSARDPAAYNEQFF	TGCAGTGCTAGAGATCCGGCAGCTTACAATGAGCAGTTCTTC
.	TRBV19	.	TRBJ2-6	CASSAGSSGANVLTF	TGTGCCAGTAGCGCCGGAAGCTCTGGGGCCAACGTCCTGACTTTC
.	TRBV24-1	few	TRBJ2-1	CATSDAGGSYNEQFF	TGTGCCACCAGTGACGCAGGGGGGTCTTACAATGAGCAGTTCTTC
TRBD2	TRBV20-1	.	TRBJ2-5	CSARRSGRQETQYF	TGCAGTGCTAGAAGGAGCGGGAGGCAAGAGACCCAGTACTTC
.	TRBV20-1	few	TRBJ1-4	CSVVRTIPPPEKLFF	TGCAGTGTGGTCAGGACTATCCCGCCCCCCGAAAAACTGTTTTTT
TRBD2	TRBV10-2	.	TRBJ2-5	CASRPIAGAGETQYF	TGCGCCAGCAGACCAATAGCGGGAGCGGGTGAGACCCAGTACTTC
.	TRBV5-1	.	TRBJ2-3	CASSTGLLTTDTQYF	TGCGCCAGCAGCACCGGACTCCTAACTACAGATACGCAGTATTTT
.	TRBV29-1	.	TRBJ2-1	CSARGMWNEQFF	TGCAGCGCCAGGGGCATGTGGAATGAGCAGTTCTTC
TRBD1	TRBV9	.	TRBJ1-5	CASSGGTGKQPQHF	TGTGCCAGCAGCGGTGGGACAGGGAAACAGCCCCAGCATTTT
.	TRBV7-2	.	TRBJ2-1	CASSLVNFYNEQFF	TGTGCCAGCAGCTTAGTTAACTTTTACAATGAGCAGTTCTTC
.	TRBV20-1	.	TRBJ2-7	CSARDGDRAYEQYF	TGCAGTGCTAGAGATGGTGACAGAGCCTACGAGCAGTACTTC
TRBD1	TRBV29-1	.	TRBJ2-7	CSVEEEDRESNEQYF	TGCAGCGTTGAAGAAGAGGACAGGGAAAGCAACGAGCAGTACTTC
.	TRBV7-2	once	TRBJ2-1	CASSSETGTGLNEQFF	TGTGCCAGCAGCTCGGAGACAGGGACGGGACTCAATGAGCAGTTCTTC
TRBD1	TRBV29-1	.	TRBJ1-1	CSVGSRGIGEAFF	TGCAGCGTTGGGAGCAGGGGGATCGGTGAAGCTTTCTTT
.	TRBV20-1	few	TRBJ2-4	CSASMGASQNIQYF	TGCAGTGCTAGTATGGGGGCCTCCCAAAACATTCAGTACTTC
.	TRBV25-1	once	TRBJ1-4	CASSEGQFNEKRFF	TGTGCCAGCAGTGAGGGTCAGTTTAATGAAAAACGGTTTTTT
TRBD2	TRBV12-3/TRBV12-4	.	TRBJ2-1	CASNPARGGRPYNEQFF	TGTGCCAGCAACCCTGCTCGCGGCGGGAGACCCTACAATGAGCAGTTCTTC
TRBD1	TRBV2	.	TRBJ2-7	CASKNPTGANEQYF	TGTGCCAGCAAGAATCCGACAGGGGCTAACGAGCAGTACTTC
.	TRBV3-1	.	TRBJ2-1	CASSRLSGVSYNEQFF	TGTGCCAGCAGCCGCTTGTCAGGGGTCTCCTACAATGAGCAGTTCTTC
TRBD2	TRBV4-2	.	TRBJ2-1	CASSQDLADYNEQFF	TGTGCCAGCAGCCAAGATCTAGCGGACTACAATGAGCAGTTCTTC
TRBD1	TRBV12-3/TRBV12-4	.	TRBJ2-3	CASSLHRGDTQYF	TGTGCCAGCAGTTTACACAGGGGGGATACGCAGTATTTT
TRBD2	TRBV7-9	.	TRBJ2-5	CASSWGGLDVYLGQTQYF	TGTGCCAGCAGCTGGGGAGGGCTGGACGTCTACCTTGGCCAGACCCAGTACTTC
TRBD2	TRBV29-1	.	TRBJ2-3	CSVEGLAGEGDTQYF	TGCAGCGTCGAGGGACTAGCGGGGGAGGGAGATACGCAGTATTTT
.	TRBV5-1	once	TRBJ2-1	CASSLGRRGDEQFF	TGCGCCAGCAGCTTAGGGAGGAGGGGCGATGAGCAGTTCTTC
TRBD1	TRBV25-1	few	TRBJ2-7	CATEQGYPYEQYF	TGTGCCACCGAACAGGGGTATCCCTACGAGCAGTACTTC
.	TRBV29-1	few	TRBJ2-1	CSALRQGRNEQFF	TGCAGCGCTCTTAGGCAGGGTAGGAATGAGCAGTTCTTC
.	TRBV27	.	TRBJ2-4	CASSSRKNIQYF	TGTGCCAGCAGTTCGCGCAAAAACATTCAGTACTTC